This is a list of T cell receptor beta chains from one sample in a study of CD8+CD57+ T cells in acquired aplastic anemia. Via MiXCR, TCRdb re-called the reads, giving one row per CDR3 protein. The sample has more than 150,000 distinct CDR3 sequences, approximately 44% seen once. The source material was sorted CD4+, CD8+, or CD8+CD57+ T cells (not recorded which) from PBMCs. The receptors come from a human donor with aplastic anemia. Both conserved end residues are part of each CDR3. D genes are given only for firm matches. Clone size is given for some rows only: seen once, a few or many times, or a class if the clone is expanded.

TRBV2,NA,NA,TRBJ1-6,TGTGCCAGCATAGGAACAGGGAGTAATTCACCCCTCCACTTT,CASIGTGSNSPLHF
TRBV5-4,NA,NA,TRBJ1-1,TGTGCCGGCAGCTTAGGCGGGACTGAAGCTCTCTTT,CAGSLGGTEALF
TRBV20-1,many,TRBD1,TRBJ1-2,TGCAGTGCTAGGGAAGACAGGGTCTATGGCTACACCTTC,CSAREDRVYGYTF
TRBV2,many,TRBD1,TRBJ2-2,TGTGCCAGCGGGAAGGGACAGCGGAACACCGGGGAGCTGTTTTTT,CASGKGQRNTGELFF
TRBV4-1,many,NA,TRBJ2-3,TGCGCCAGCAGCCAAATAGATCTCGGCTTCGCAGATACGCAGTATTTT,CASSQIDLGFADTQYF
TRBV7-2,many,NA,TRBJ2-2,TGTGCCAGCAGCTTGGGACTTGCCGGGGAGCTGTTTTTT,CASSLGLAGELFF
TRBV11-2,many,TRBD2,TRBJ2-1,TGTGCCAGCGGGCGGACTAGCGGGGGCCCCAATGAGCAGTTCTTC,CASGRTSGGPNEQFF
TRBV15,many,NA,TRBJ2-1,TGTGCCACCAGCAGAGTTTCGGGACCCCTCTACAATGAGCAGTTCTTC,CATSRVSGPLYNEQFF
TRBV7-9,many,NA,TRBJ2-6,TGTGCCAGCAGCTTAGAAAGGGTGTGGAGGTCTGGGGCCAACGTCCTGACTTTC,CASSLERVWRSGANVLTF
TRBV7-9,NA,NA,TRBJ2-5,TGTGCCAGCAGCTTAGTTTCTCGCGGGACGTGGGGAGAGACCCAGTACTTC,CASSLVSRGTWGETQYF
TRBV12-3/TRBV12-4,NA,NA,TRBJ2-2,TGTGCCAGCAGTCCCCGGACATATTTGTCGGGGGAGCTGTTTTTT,CASSPRTYLSGELFF
TRBV10-3,few,NA,TRBJ1-6,TGTGCCATCAGGCCCAGTCAGGGGAAAAATTCACCCCTCCACTTT,CAIRPSQGKNSPLHF
TRBV7-3,many,TRBD1,TRBJ1-1,TGTGCCAGCAGCTCAAAGGGGGCGCGAGGGAACACTGAAGCTTTCTTT,CASSSKGARGNTEAFF
TRBV10-2,NA,NA,TRBJ2-5,TGCGCCAGCACCGAGAGGACCATCCCAGGGGTGACCCAGTACTTC,CASTERTIPGVTQYF
TRBV7-8,NA,NA,TRBJ2-7,TGTGCCAGCAGCTTAGTTTTGGCTACCCTCTCCTACAAGCAGTACTTC,CASSLVLATLSYKQYF
TRBV25-1,NA,NA,TRBJ1-1,TGTGCCAGCAGTGAGGGGGGCGGGAGCACTGAAGCTTTCTTT,CASSEGGGSTEAFF
TRBV9,NA,NA,TRBJ1-2,TGTGCCAGCAGCGAGTCATACAGTTCCAACTATGGCTACACCTTC,CASSESYSSNYGYTF
TRBV24-1,NA,TRBD1,TRBJ2-1,TGTGCCACCAGTGTGGGACAGGGGCTCGATGAGCAGTTCTTC,CATSVGQGLDEQFF
TRBV30,NA,NA,TRBJ2-2,TGTGCCTGGAGTGACATCCGGGTTTACACCGGGGAACTGTTTTTT,CAWSDIRVYTGELFF
TRBV2,NA,TRBD1,TRBJ2-7,TGTGCCAGTCGACGACAGGGGGTGAACTACGAGCAGTACTTC,CASRRQGVNYEQYF
TRBV7-3,NA,NA,TRBJ1-2,TGTGCCAGCAGCTTCAGCGGGGCGGGGCGGGGCTACACCTTC,CASSFSGAGRGYTF
TRBV7-6,many,TRBD2,TRBJ2-3,TGTGCCAGCAGCTTAGCGGGGAGCGGGAGAAGGGCAGATACGCAGTATTTT,CASSLAGSGRRADTQYF
TRBV25-1,NA,TRBD2,TRBJ2-7,TGTGCCAGCAGGGGGGGGTTAACCTTCTACGAGCAGTACTTC,CASRGGLTFYEQYF
TRBV6-1,NA,TRBD1,TRBJ1-6,TGTGCCAGCAGCCCGAGACAGGGAAATTCACCCCTCCACTTT,CASSPRQGNSPLHF
TRBV6-1,many,NA,TRBJ1-5,TGTGCCAGCAGTCCCGGGACATACACCAATCAGCCCCAGCATTTT,CASSPGTYTNQPQHF
TRBV6-1,many,NA,TRBJ1-1,TGTGCCAGCAGGGGGGAGGGGGGCTTGGGCACTGAAGCTTTCTTT,CASRGEGGLGTEAFF
TRBV25-1,NA,TRBD1,TRBJ2-1,TGTGCCAGCAGTGAATTCCTTGACAGGGTCTGGAATGAGCAGTTCTTC,CASSEFLDRVWNEQFF
TRBV24-1,NA,NA,TRBJ2-7,TGTGCCACCAGTGATTTGCATGGCCAGGGGGGCTCCTACGAGCAGTACTTC,CATSDLHGQGGSYEQYF
TRBV7-3,once,TRBD1,TRBJ1-1,TGTGCCAGCAGCTTAGGAGGGGGCCAAGCTTTCTTT,CASSLGGGQAFF
TRBV7-2,NA,TRBD1,TRBJ2-3,TGTGCCAGCAGGCGGACAGGGGGCGATACGCAGTATTTT,CASRRTGGDTQYF
TRBV20-1,NA,NA,TRBJ1-5,TGCAGTGCTAATGACAGGATCAATCAGCCCCAGCATTTT,CSANDRINQPQHF
TRBV11-1,NA,TRBD1,TRBJ1-2,TGTGCCAGCAGCTCCCGGACAGGGGGCTCGGCTCGGGGCTACACCTTC,CASSSRTGGSARGYTF
TRBV19,NA,TRBD1,TRBJ2-7,TGTGCCACTTCGCAGGGGGATTACGTCTACGAGCAGTACTTC,CATSQGDYVYEQYF
TRBV27,few,NA,TRBJ1-5,TGTGCCAGCAGTGGGCCAGGAGGTTACAATCAGCCCCAGCATTTT,CASSGPGGYNQPQHF
TRBV15,NA,TRBD1,TRBJ1-1,TGTGCCACCAGCAGAGCCGAGACAGGGGGCACTGAAGCTTTCTTT,CATSRAETGGTEAFF
TRBV5-1,many,NA,TRBJ2-3,TGCGCCAGCAGCTTGGGAGAGGGCACAGATACGCAGTATTTT,CASSLGEGTDTQYF
TRBV20-1,many,TRBD2,TRBJ2-1,TGCAGTGCTAGAGGGTTACGGGAGGGTGGGAATGAGCAGTTCTTC,CSARGLREGGNEQFF
TRBV25-1,few,NA,TRBJ1-5,TGTGCCAGCAGTGAATTGGGGCTCAATCAGCCCCAGCATTTT,CASSELGLNQPQHF
TRBV3-1,NA,TRBD1,TRBJ1-4,TGTGCCAGCAGCCAATATGGACAGGAGAGGAGAAAACTGTTTTTT,CASSQYGQERRKLFF
TRBV25-1,NA,NA,TRBJ1-4,TGTGCCAGCAGGGGACAAGTATCAACTAATGAAAAACTGTTTTTT,CASRGQVSTNEKLFF
TRBV15,NA,NA,TRBJ2-3,TGTGCCACCAGCACTGCACAGGGAGATACGCAGTATTTT,CATSTAQGDTQYF
TRBV7-2,many,NA,TRBJ2-1,TGTGCCAGCAGCTTAGGCTGGACTCTTGAGCAGTTCTTC,CASSLGWTLEQFF
TRBV5-1,NA,TRBD2,TRBJ2-1,TGCGCCAGCAAATCGACTAGCGGGAGGGCCAATGAGCAGTTCTTC,CASKSTSGRANEQFF
TRBV5-1,NA,TRBD2,TRBJ2-3,TGCGCCAGCAGCCGCTCGACTAGCGGGGGACGCACAGATACGCAGTATTTT,CASSRSTSGGRTDTQYF
TRBV10-2,many,NA,TRBJ1-1,TGCGCCAGCAGTAGACAGCTGAACACTGAAGCTTTCTTT,CASSRQLNTEAFF
TRBV7-3,many,NA,TRBJ2-7,TGTGCCAGCAGCTTAAAATTTGGAGGGTACGAGCAGTACTTC,CASSLKFGGYEQYF
TRBV7-2,NA,TRBD2,TRBJ2-7,TGTGCCAGCAGTTTAAAGCGGGGGGGGAACGAGCAGTACTTC,CASSLKRGGNEQYF